Listed below are T cell receptor beta chains from one sample, sequenced in a study of TIL therapy for anti-PD-1-resistant metastatic lung cancer. TCRdb's table, derived via immunoSEQ multiplex PCR, lists solely in-frame clones and lacks some. Among about 52,000 clones listed, around 79% were seen once. Source: blood, taken at baseline. These receptor sequences come from a woman aged 25-85 years with non-small cell lung cancer. The CDR3 runs from the conserved cysteine through the conserved F or W. D genes are given only for firm matches. Clone size, where shown, is once, few, many, or a class for clones that have expanded.

CDR3nt: TGTGCCAGCAGCTCACAGGGTTACGAGCAGTACTTC
CDR3aa: CASSSQGYEQYF
abundance: NA
j_gene: TRBJ2-7
v_gene: TRBV6-6
d_gene: NA

CDR3nt: TGTGCCAGCAGCGTCCCCCCACCAGGAAACACTGAAGCTTTCTTT
CDR3aa: CASSVPPPGNTEAFF
abundance: NA
j_gene: TRBJ1-1
v_gene: TRBV9
d_gene: NA

CDR3nt: TGCGCCAGCAGCCAAAGGACCGGGACGGTAACTTACAATGAGCAGTTCTTC
CDR3aa: CASSQRTGTVTYNEQFF
abundance: once
j_gene: TRBJ2-1
v_gene: TRBV5-1
d_gene: NA

CDR3nt: TGTGCCAGCAGCTCGGGCAGGGGAAGGACTGGAAAAGAGACCCAGTACTTC
CDR3aa: CASSSGRGRTGKETQYF
abundance: NA
j_gene: TRBJ2-5
v_gene: TRBV7-2
d_gene: NA

CDR3nt: TGTGCCAGCAGTGTTCGAACTGGCTACACCTTC
CDR3aa: CASSVRTGYTF
abundance: NA
j_gene: TRBJ1-2
v_gene: TRBV25-1
d_gene: NA

CDR3nt: TGTGCCAGCAGCTTTAATAGCAATCAGCCCCAGCATTTT
CDR3aa: CASSFNSNQPQHF
abundance: NA
j_gene: TRBJ1-5
v_gene: TRBV7-8
d_gene: NA

CDR3nt: TGTGCCAGCAGTCGGAGCAGCTTTGATTCACCCCTCCACTTT
CDR3aa: CASSRSSFDSPLHF
abundance: NA
j_gene: TRBJ1-6
v_gene: TRBV27
d_gene: NA

CDR3nt: TGTGCCAGCAGCATCTCGACAGGGTTAGGGAGGTCCTACGAGCAGTACTTC
CDR3aa: CASSISTGLGRSYEQYF
abundance: NA
j_gene: TRBJ2-7
v_gene: TRBV7-9
d_gene: NA

CDR3nt: TGTGCCAGCAGTATGGGGGGGTCCTCTGGAAACACCATATATTTT
CDR3aa: CASSMGGSSGNTIYF
abundance: NA
j_gene: TRBJ1-3
v_gene: TRBV2
d_gene: NA

CDR3nt: TGTGCCAGCAGTTTAGAAGCGGGGCGTACGCAGTATTTT
CDR3aa: CASSLEAGRTQYF
abundance: NA
j_gene: TRBJ2-3
v_gene: TRBV28
d_gene: TRBD2

CDR3nt: TGTGCCAGCAGTTATGACAGGGGCGAGCAGTACTTC
CDR3aa: CASSYDRGEQYF
abundance: NA
j_gene: TRBJ2-7
v_gene: TRBV6-6
d_gene: TRBD1